This TCR beta chain was profiled in a study of shared clonotypes between healthy human individuals. Method: immunoSEQ multiplex PCR; TCRdb's copy keeps in-frame clones and lacks some. The sample holds 2.5 million or so clones; approximately 92% are singletons and the top ten take 0.14%. This clone was seen once. The antigen is undetermined. Notes on the study in general: Generation probabilities of non-shared clonotypes were lower (relative to those shared by all four donors).

Sequenced: naive CD4+ T cells sorted from blood. The sample's subset: CD45RA+ positively selected. The TCR was taken from a man between 18 and 35 years old in good health.

DNA for the CDR3: TGCGCCAGCAGCTTGACAGCTCAGAACACTGAAGCTTTCTTT. This gives the protein CASSLTAQNTEAFF. The chain couples TRBV5-1 to TRBJ1-1; no clear D. Germline CDR1 is SGHRS and CDR2 is YFSETQ. The CDR3 covers 14 residues. V gave up 1 base and J gave up 1 base, with 8 bases separating them.